This T cell receptor (beta chain) was captured by sequencing in a study of cytomegalovirus exposure and HLA in healthy donors. The donors were in the approximately 120-subject validation cohort; that cohort was separate from the roughly 700-subject first cohort. This CDR3 has 14 residues. CDR1 and CDR2 from the germline V gene are SGHNT and YENEEA. After removal of 4 bases from V and 7 bases from J, the junction contained 3 bases not matched to a gene. Worth noting for this clone: What it recognizes is unknown.

Profiled with immunoSEQ multiplex PCR; TCRdb holds only in-frame clones, not every one. Of 200,000 to 250,000 clones listed, around 90% are singletons. The study's findings and limits: The classifier was said to identify cytomegalovirus status with high specificity and sensitivity. Among the CMV-associated chains, a few were confirmed in vitro as specific for CMV antigens. For most TCR sequences rarity was the rule, although some public TCRs occurred in many donors.

The sequence was obtained from a woman aged 18-29 years in good health and CMV-seronegative. The V and J genes are TRBV11-3 and TRBJ2-2; 10 bases line up with TRBD1. Sequencing was done on a sample of PBMCs. The CDR3 DNA reads TGTGCCAGCAGCTCCGGGACAGGGGACGGGGAGCTGTTTTTT. Its translation is CASSSGTGDGELFF.